This T cell receptor beta chain was captured by sequencing in a study of post-analysis software for immune sequencing data. General observations from the study: Four or five TRBV segments occurring more often in patients than controls included TRBV5-6, TRBV5-1 and TRBV20-1.

TCR beta cDNA libraries had unique molecular identifiers. A single record per CDR3 protein comes from TCRdb applying MiXCR to the PCR reads. The sample yields hundreds of thousands of distinct CDR3 sequences, 35% to 45% seen once. Germline V gene lookup returns CDR1 MNHEY and CDR2 SMNVEV (reference sequence). Trimming removed 2 bases from V and 11 bases from J, with 18 bases in between. The CDR3 contains 14 residues. This clonotype was found once. Its antigen is unidentified. The chain joins TRBV27 to TRBJ2-5; D may be TRBD2 (5 bases). Material: blood. The origin of this receptor is a girl between 2 and 10 years old with multiple sclerosis. As DNA, the CDR3 is TGTGCCAGCAGTTTAAGAGGCGGGTACAATGAGCAGTACTTC. Its protein is CASSLRGGYNEQYF.